This TCR beta chain is drawn from a study of shared clonotypes between healthy human individuals (dated by TCRdb to 2018 to 2020). Describing the broader study: A couple of women and a few men aged 18 to 49 years were included in the cohort. For each donor, CD4 naive and CD4 memory were each given three plates, CD8 naive was given two plates, and CD8 memory was given one plate. To estimate repertoire size and how much clonotype sharing occurs between individuals, the study deeply sequenced the blood TCR repertoires of five or six healthy adults. Different laboratories and diverse techniques were used to prepare libraries and sequence TCR repertoires, to increase sequencing depth and limit assay-specific biases. Each donor's leukapheresis produced roughly between roughly 0.9 and 9 billion PBMCs. Overall study outcomes, separate from this receptor: Naive subsets generally had larger estimated clonotype richness than memory subsets did. Compared with non-shared clonotypes, the clonotypes found in all four sorted-subset donors had higher generation probabilities. Pairwise subsampling indicated that sequencing depth was expected to affect the degree of clonotype sharing among donors. Across a few donors, approximately 5% of naive CD4, roughly 3.5% of naive CD8, approximately 2.5% of memory CD4, and under 0.45% of memory CD8 clonotypes were shared. Only blood was sampled, and tissue TCR repertoires likely differ from those in blood. Because the study included only a small number of donors, the genetic and exposure-history diversity represented was limited. Incomplete sequencing was indicated by rarefaction of sorted-subset datasets, despite the large sequencing depth.

Healthy HIV-negative adults with no recently reported acute infections or vaccinations were included as donors. Every donor was a Caucasian adult living in Nashville, Tennessee, USA. CD4+ T cells were enriched by magnetic negative selection, after which naive cells were positively selected on CD45RA and the negative fraction was taken as the memory subset. After blood collection by leukapheresis, PBMCs were isolated using Ficoll-Histopaque density gradient centrifugation and then cryopreserved in the vapor phase of liquid nitrogen. Analytical flow cytometry was used to check the purity and quantity of each magnetically sorted T cell population. From each sorted fraction, genomic DNA was isolated and quantified by UV absorbance on a Nanodrop 2000c. Using the deep immunoSEQ assay, multiplex PCR amplified TCR CDR3 regions from genomic DNA. Genomic DNA extracted from each cell subset was distributed evenly over all wells of several immunoSEQ 96-well plates, and each plate served as one replicate. For sorted subsets, approximately 190 ng of genomic DNA, equivalent to 25,000 to 35,000 T cell genomes, went into each replicate PCR. Purified libraries were measured with a Qubit 3.0 fluorometer, size-checked on a Bioanalyzer 2100, and measured again with the KAPA Library Quantification kit. Every immunoSEQ 96-well plate was sequenced on a dedicated single-read 150-cycle Illumina NextSeq 550 flow cell. Per the source publication's procedure: Because the immunoSEQ output held only junctional sequences and lacked quality scores, the filtering could not match the filtering applied to full-length reads. To assign V/J genes and CDR3, sequences were annotated against IMGT germline references using PyIR, a Python wrapper for IgBLAST v1.9. Reads were filtered out if the reads had weak V/J assignments (E-value above 1e-6), no CDR3, stop codons, out-of-frame junctions, or ambiguous translated residues. V3J clonotypes were defined by identical inferred V gene, J gene, and CDR3 amino acid sequence. To compute the percentage overlap between repertoires, the number of shared unique clonotypes was divided by the size of the smaller repertoire. Repertoire richness was assessed with RTK rarefaction, the Chao1 estimator, and Recon v2.1 estimates of unobserved clonotypes. For all TCRbeta clonotypes obtained by the gDNA method from a few donors, generation probabilities were computed with OLGA. The immuneACCESS repertoire file appears here via TCRdb, limited to in-frame rearrangements. These files lack a portion of the clones; in checked studies, under half of the deficit traces to unresolved V genes, and the cause of the others is not known. The V and J calls and clone size were taken over from that table, and D and trimming were inferred from the DNA. Within this sample are about 1.4 million clones, with 95% to 97% of them counted one time only. The ten top clones hold roughly 1.2% of the sample.

As to this clone: This clone's antigen is unknown. Nothing much larger sits one base from this clone, and base qualities are not available. Other DNA sequences in this sample translate to the same CDR3.

The CDR3 starts with the cysteine, ends with the phenylalanine, and has 13 residues. The kept DNA is CDR3 alone, 39 bases in frame from the first base. Taken from the germline V gene, the CDR1 and CDR2 loops are SGHRS and YFSETQ. V gives up 4 bases and J gives up 1 base, and the segment between their germline ends measures 8 bases. The sample consisted of naive CD4+ T cells sorted from blood. The intended sense of this specimen's cell subset or site label: CD45RA+ positively selected. In this chain, TRBV5-1 is recombined with TRBJ1-1, and TRBD1 may be the D gene, going by 6 matching bases. The sequence derives from a man aged 30 to 45 in good health. CDR3 loop: CASSRTENTEAFF. Read as DNA, the sequence is TGCGCCAGCAGCAGGACAGAGAACACTGAAGCTTTCTTT.